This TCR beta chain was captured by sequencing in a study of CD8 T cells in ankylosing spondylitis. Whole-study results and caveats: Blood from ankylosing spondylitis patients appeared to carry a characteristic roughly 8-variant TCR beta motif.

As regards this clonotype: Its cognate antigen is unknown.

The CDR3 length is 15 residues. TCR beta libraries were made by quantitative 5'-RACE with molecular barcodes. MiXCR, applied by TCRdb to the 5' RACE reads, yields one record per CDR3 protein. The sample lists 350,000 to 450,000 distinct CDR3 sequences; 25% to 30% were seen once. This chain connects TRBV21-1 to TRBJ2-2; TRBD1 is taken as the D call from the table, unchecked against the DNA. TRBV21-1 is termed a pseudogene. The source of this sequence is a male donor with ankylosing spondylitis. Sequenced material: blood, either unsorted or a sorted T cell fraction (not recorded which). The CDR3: CASSRTGSVTGELFF. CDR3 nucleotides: TGTGCCAGCAGCAGGACAGGGTCGGTCACCGGGGAGCTGTTTTTT.